This is a list of T cell receptor beta chains from one sample in a study of early T cells in non-severe SARS-CoV-2 infection. TCRdb independently ran MiXCR on the 5' RACE reads; one entry per CDR3 protein. In the table there are some 64,000 distinct CDR3 sequences, less than 20% of which are singletons. This specimen was whole blood, taken at baseline. The receptors come from an adult who was a healthcare worker with PCR-confirmed SARS-CoV-2 infection or an uninfected control (not recorded which). CDR3s include the opening cysteine and the closing phenylalanine or tryptophan. Fields, in order: J gene, V gene, D gene, clone size, CDR3 DNA, CDR3 protein. D genes are given only for firm matches. Clone sizes are given selectively: once, few, many, or a class where the clone is expanded.

TRBJ1-5,TRBV28,.,.,TGTGCCAGCAGTTTTTGGGGGGGAGGTTATAGCAATCAGCCCCAGCATTTT,CASSFWGGGYSNQPQHF
TRBJ2-1,TRBV20-1,TRBD2,few,TGCAGTGCTAGGCGGGAGGGCCGCAATGAGCAGTTCTTC,CSARREGRNEQFF
TRBJ1-6,TRBV12-3/TRBV12-4,.,.,TGTGCCAGCAGCAGAGAGCGAAATTCACCCCTCCACTTT,CASSRERNSPLHF
TRBJ2-2,TRBV28,.,.,TGTGCCAGCACCCAGGTCGGGGGGGAGCTGTTTTTT,CASTQVGGELFF
TRBJ2-1,TRBV3-1,.,.,TGTGCCAGCAGCCCACCGGAAAAGGCTTCGATTAATGAGCAGTTCTTC,CASSPPEKASINEQFF
TRBJ2-7,TRBV14,.,few,TGTGCCAGCAGCCAAGGTTCTGGAGGCGAGCAGTACTTC,CASSQGSGGEQYF
TRBJ1-5,TRBV24-1,.,few,TGTGCCACAGGGGAAGGACATAGCAATCAGCCCCAGCATTTT,CATGEGHSNQPQHF
TRBJ1-1,TRBV30,.,few,TGTGCCTGGAGTCAAACCGGGAACACTGAAGCTTTCTTT,CAWSQTGNTEAFF
TRBJ2-7,TRBV7-9,TRBD1,.,TGTGCCAGCAGCAGCGGACAGGGGAGCAACTACGAGCAGTACTTC,CASSSGQGSNYEQYF
TRBJ2-7,TRBV7-9,.,.,TGTGCCAGCAGCGGTGGACGGACCTACGAGCAGTACTTC,CASSGGRTYEQYF
TRBJ1-6,TRBV7-9,TRBD1,few,TGTGCCAGCAGCCCACAGGGACAGGATAATTCACCCCTCCACTTT,CASSPQGQDNSPLHF
TRBJ2-3,TRBV20-1,TRBD2,.,TGCAGTGCCAGAGCCCCGACTAGCGGGAAAGCAGATACGCAGTATTTT,CSARAPTSGKADTQYF
TRBJ2-3,TRBV7-9,TRBD2,.,TGTGCCAGCAGCTGGCTAGCGGAGGTCACAGATACGCAGTATTTT,CASSWLAEVTDTQYF
TRBJ1-3,TRBV6-6,TRBD1,many,TGTGCCAGCAGACAGGGGACAGGAAACACCATATATTTT,CASRQGTGNTIYF